The following is a T cell receptor beta chain sequence with its context. The antigen it binds to is not known. No per-base quality is available; no much larger clone lies one base away. CDR1 and CDR2 are drawn from the germline V gene: SGHRS, YFSETQ. V was cut back by 4 bases and J by 1 base, leaving a gap of 16 bases between them. From the cysteine up to the phenylalanine, the CDR3 has a length of 16 residues. Left in the record is the CDR3 DNA by itself, 48 bases read in frame from the first base. The data were taken from a study of cytomegalovirus exposure and HLA in healthy donors (dated by TCRdb to about 2017). With regard to the full study: A later analysis indicated that the roughly 130 validation repertoires were generated on the platform also employed for the roughly 730 repertoires of the first cohort. The study aimed to test whether signatures of past pathogen exposure could be identified by cataloging public T cell receptors. In addition to the first cohort of hundreds of subjects, a separate validation cohort of 120 different subjects was used. High-throughput TCR immunosequencing, statistical association of individual TCRs with disease status, and machine learning were combined to predict cytomegalovirus infection status. What the research found in general, with its limitations: According to the authors, the approach could potentially be generalized to other disease states and immunological phenotypes. A later analysis had no HLA typing for the validation cohort, so co-occurrence there was scored across all 120 or so repertoires. In vitro tests confirmed that a few of the cytomegalovirus-associated TCR beta chains recognize cytomegalovirus antigens. The study listed over 150 TCR beta chains as associated with cytomegalovirus. The classifier was reported to diagnose cytomegalovirus status with high specificity and sensitivity in both the original cohort and the validation cohort. Across donors, most TCR sequences were observed very rarely, whereas some public TCRs were present in many individuals. Of the cluster scores, around 95% were above 0 in a later analysis, which found that TCRs clustered in the first cohort also tended to co-occur in the 120 or so validation repertoires.

The library was generated by the immunoSEQ multiplex PCR assay. As for how the authors treated the data: A statistical classification framework was developed to diagnose cytomegalovirus status using the catalog of TCR beta chain sequences. TCRdb stores this immuneACCESS table with in-frame sequences only. Part of the clones is absent; in the studies checked, under half of the shortfall reflects unresolved V genes, and no reason is known for the rest. The V and J calls and clone size were taken over from that table, and D and trimming were inferred from the DNA. For this sample the table gives about 150,000 clones, of which 80% to 90% were detected only once. The top ten clonotypes cover about 20% of the sample. Separate from the approximately 690-subject first cohort, the validation cohort of about 120 subjects was the group to which the donors belonged.

The receptor was derived from a man aged 18 to 30 in good health and CMV-seropositive. The V gene is TRBV5-1 and the J gene is TRBJ2-3; no D segment can be confidently identified. The source material was PBMCs. The CDR3 reads as follows: CASSAQPEAGTDTQYF. The sequenced DNA: TGCGCCAGCAGCGCCCAACCTGAGGCGGGCACAGATACGCAGTATTTT.